Listed below are T cell receptor beta chains from one sample, sequenced in a study of cytomegalovirus exposure and HLA in healthy donors. Profiled with immunoSEQ multiplex PCR; TCRdb holds only in-frame clones, not every one. The table includes more than 85,000 clones, roughly 80% detected once. The sample taken for sequencing was PBMCs. The receptors were sampled from a male donor in good health and CMV-seropositive. Each CDR3 is given with its conserved first and last residue. A D gene is named only where the DNA matches it firmly. Some rows mark clone size as missing; the rest say once, few, many or name a class of expanded clone.

J | D | size | V | CDR3 | DNA
TRBJ2-1 | . | . | TRBV7-9 | CYSAVSSYNEQFF | TGCTACTCGGCGGTGAGCTCCTACAATGAGCAGTTCTTC
TRBJ2-2 | TRBD1 | . | TRBV2 | CASSVQGATGELFF | TGTGCCAGCAGTGTCCAGGGGGCTACCGGGGAGCTGTTTTTT
TRBJ1-2 | . | few | TRBV5-6 | CASSLRGYAYGYTF | TGTGCCAGCAGCCTCCGGGGATACGCATATGGCTACACCTTC
TRBJ2-5 | . | . | TRBV27 | CASSFVEEETQYF | TGTGCCAGCAGTTTCGTAGAGGAAGAGACCCAGTACTTC
TRBJ2-1 | . | . | TRBV13 | CASSPVRWGEVYNEQFF | TGTGCCAGCAGCCCAGTGAGGTGGGGCGAGGTTTACAATGAGCAGTTCTTC
TRBJ2-7 | TRBD2 | . | TRBV5-1 | CASSLNRERGEQYF | TGCGCCAGCAGCTTGAATAGGGAGCGGGGGGAGCAGTACTTC
TRBJ2-7 | . | . | TRBV9 | CASSVEQGREQYF | TGTGCCAGCAGCGTGGAACAGGGTCGCGAGCAGTACTTC
TRBJ1-5 | TRBD1 | . | TRBV30 | CAWKGDRDNQPQHF | TGTGCCTGGAAGGGGGACAGGGACAATCAGCCCCAGCATTTT
TRBJ2-7 | . | . | TRBV7-2 | CASSPGQEQYF | TGTGCCAGCAGCCCAGGGCAAGAGCAGTACTTC
TRBJ2-6 | TRBD1 | . | TRBV5-1 | CASSTMTGAGANVLTF | TGCGCCAGCAGCACCATGACAGGGGCTGGGGCCAACGTCCTGACTTTC
TRBJ1-2 | . | . | TRBV28 | CASSYPSGENYGYTF | TGTGCCAGCAGTTACCCCTCGGGGGAAAACTATGGCTACACCTTC
TRBJ1-4 | TRBD1 | few | TRBV6-6 | CASSSGKDREGEKLFF | TGTGCCAGCAGTTCCGGCAAGGACAGGGAAGGTGAAAAACTGTTTTTT
TRBJ1-2 | TRBD1 | . | TRBV28 | CASSSRGYGYTF | TGTGCCAGCAGTTCCAGGGGGTATGGCTACACCTTC
TRBJ1-2 | . | . | TRBV7-2 | CASSPQGGYGYTF | TGTGCCAGCAGCCCACAAGGGGGCTATGGCTACACCTTC
TRBJ2-4 | TRBD2 | once | TRBV4-3 | CASSRPSREGIQYF | TGCGCCAGCAGCCGCCCTAGTCGGGAGGGCATTCAGTACTTC
TRBJ1-2 | TRBD1 | . | TRBV6-6 | CASSLNDRGGNYGYTF | TGTGCCAGCAGTCTCAACGACAGGGGGGGAAACTATGGCTACACCTTC
TRBJ2-7 | TRBD1 | few | TRBV7-9 | CASNPSLSTGGMNEQYF | TGTGCCAGCAACCCCTCTCTTTCGACAGGGGGTATGAACGAGCAGTACTTC
TRBJ2-3 | . | . | TRBV5-1 | CASSLEAGASSTQYF | TGCGCCAGCAGCTTGGAGGCGGGGGCGAGTAGTACGCAGTATTTT
TRBJ2-3 | TRBD1 | . | TRBV6-6 | CASSYLRDRGTDTQYF | TGTGCCAGCAGTTACCTTCGGGACAGGGGCACAGATACGCAGTATTTT
TRBJ2-1 | . | . | TRBV12-5 | CASGLGREKENEQFF | TGTGCTAGTGGTTTGGGCCGGGAAAAAGAGAATGAGCAGTTCTTC
TRBJ2-7 | . | few | TRBV6-1 | CASRVWGDRSYEQYF | TGTGCCAGCAGGGTATGGGGTGACAGGTCCTACGAGCAGTACTTC
TRBJ1-1 | . | . | TRBV15 | CATSRPLRRDTEAFF | TGTGCCACCAGCAGACCTCTTCGCCGGGACACTGAAGCTTTCTTT
TRBJ1-1 | . | . | TRBV7-2 | CASSSTGFSAFF | TGTGCCAGCAGCTCGACAGGCTTCTCGGCTTTCTTT
TRBJ2-1 | . | . | TRBV5-8 | CASSWGVAEQFF | TGTGCCAGCAGCTGGGGCGTGGCTGAGCAGTTCTTC
TRBJ1-1 | . | once | TRBV5-6 | CASSLIWQGWDTEAFF | TGTGCCAGCAGCTTGATATGGCAGGGATGGGACACTGAAGCTTTCTTT
TRBJ1-1 | . | . | TRBV11-2 | CASSSARAMNTEAFF | TGTGCCAGCAGCTCCGCCCGAGCCATGAACACTGAAGCTTTCTTT
TRBJ1-2 | . | . | TRBV6-6 | CASSLTRGFGYTF | TGTGCCAGCAGTCTCACTAGGGGGTTTGGCTACACCTTC
TRBJ2-7 | TRBD2 | . | TRBV29-1 | CSVAGRSYEQYF | TGCAGCGTCGCCGGGAGGTCCTACGAGCAGTACTTC
TRBJ2-5 | TRBD1 | . | TRBV5-1 | CASSSGQGEETQYF | TGCGCCAGCAGCTCGGGACAGGGAGAAGAGACCCAGTACTTC
TRBJ1-1 | . | . | TRBV18 | CASSPPWGSAEAFF | TGTGCCAGCTCACCACCTTGGGGCTCTGCTGAAGCTTTCTTT
TRBJ2-7 | . | . | TRBV5-4 | CASSFFGAEQYF | TGTGCCAGCAGCTTTTTCGGAGCCGAGCAGTACTTC
TRBJ1-3 | . | . | TRBV15 | CATSRDPGSGNTIYF | TGTGCCACCAGCAGAGATCCAGGGTCTGGAAACACCATATATTTT
TRBJ2-4 | TRBD1 | . | TRBV5-4 | CATSDRTDIQYF | TGTGCCACTTCGGACAGGACGGACATTCAGTACTTC
TRBJ1-5 | . | . | TRBV30 | CAWSPGTNQPQHF | TGTGCCTGGAGCCCAGGAACCAATCAGCCCCAGCATTTT
TRBJ1-4 | TRBD1 | few | TRBV11-2 | CASSLGGDREAEKLFF | TGTGCCAGCAGCTTAGGGGGGGACAGGGAGGCTGAAAAACTGTTTTTT
TRBJ2-5 | . | . | TRBV14 | CASSREFGTSSQETQYF | TGTGCCAGCAGCCGAGAATTCGGGACTTCCTCTCAAGAGACCCAGTACTTC
TRBJ1-1 | . | . | TRBV7-9 | CASSLQDEAFF | TGTGCCAGCAGCTTACAGGATGAAGCTTTCTTT
TRBJ1-1 | TRBD1 | once | TRBV30 | CAWSVTDRAVWIEAFF | TGTGCCTGGAGTGTCACGGACAGGGCGGTTTGGATAGAAGCTTTCTTT
TRBJ1-5 | . | . | TRBV15 | CATSREMTRGSQPQHF | TGTGCCACCAGCAGAGAGATGACGCGGGGTTCCCAGCCCCAGCATTTT
TRBJ1-4 | TRBD1 | once | TRBV11-2 | CASSHVTGAGGEKLFF | TGTGCCAGCAGCCACGTGACAGGCGCAGGGGGTGAAAAACTGTTTTTT
TRBJ2-2 | TRBD1 | . | TRBV5-1 | CASSLLTGGDTGELFF | TGCGCCAGCAGCTTGTTGACAGGGGGCGACACCGGGGAGCTGTTTTTT